These 13 T cell receptor beta chains were all obtained from the same sample, sequenced in a study of T cell responses to AZD1222 COVID-19 vaccine. Sequenced by immunoSEQ multiplex PCR; TCRdb stores in-frame clones only, minus some. The sample has more than 70,000 clones, 75% to 95% seen once. Sequencing used peripheral blood, obtained 28 days after the second AZD1222 dose. These receptors were taken from an adult who received the AZD1222 COVID-19 vaccine.

The chain recombines TRBV7-9 with TRBJ2-7; D unclear. There are 13 residues in the CDR3. The germline CDR1 and CDR2 sequences are SEHNR and FQNEAQ (reference sequence). Trimming left V 4 bases short and J 5 bases short, with 12 bases between. The CDR3 is CASSSFDTDEQYF. In DNA, the CDR3 is TGTGCCAGCAGCTCCTTCGATACCGACGAGCAGTACTTC.

The chain recombines TRBV7-9 with TRBJ2-6, with TRBD1 matching over 11 bases. The CDR3 is made up of 18 amino acids. V lost 1 base, J lost 1 base, and 3 bases stayed unmatched. Germline V gives CDR1 SEHNR, CDR2 FQNEAQ (reference sequence). The CDR3 is CASSLGDRGTSGANVLTF. DNA of the CDR3: TGTGCCAGCAGCTTAGGGGACAGGGGGACATCTGGGGCCAACGTCCTGACTTTC. The whole variable domain, filled in from reference TRBV7-9 and TRBJ2-6, reads DTGVSQNPRHKITKRGQNVTFRCDPISEHNRLYWYRQTLGQGPEFLTYFQNEAQLEKSRLLSDRFSAERPKGSFSTLEIQRTEQGDSAMYLCASSLGDRGTSGANVLTFGAGSRLTVL.

The chain employs TRBV11-2 and TRBJ1-1; D unclear. Trimming removed 5 bases from V and 10 bases from J, with 11 bases in between. Germline loops: CDR1 SGHAT, CDR2 FQNNGV. The CDR3 extends over 11 amino acids. CDR3 protein: CASSRDLRAFF. For the CDR3, the DNA is TGTGCCAGCAGCCGGGATCTACGAGCTTTCTTT.

The genes are TRBV9 and TRBJ1-4; D may be TRBD1 (5 bases). Germline assignment: CDR1 SGDLS and CDR2 YYNGEE. CDR3 length: 17 amino acids. Trimming removed 3 bases from V and 0 bases from J, with 15 bases in between. In nucleotides, the CDR3 is TGTGCCAGCAGCGCCCACGGGGGTGCCGCAACTAATGAAAAACTGTTTTTT. Its translation: CASSAHGGAATNEKLFF. The full variable domain, in which reference TRBV9 and TRBJ1-4 provide the parts outside the CDR3, is DSGVTQTPKHLITATGQRVTLRCSPRSGDLSVYWYQQSLDQGLQFLIQYYNGEERAKGNILERFSAQQFPDLHSELNLSSLELGDSALYFCASSAHGGAATNEKLFFGSGTQLSVL.

This chain links TRBV5-1 with TRBJ2-2, with 10 nucleotides matching TRBD2. Germline trimming cut 2 bases from V and 1 base from J; bases unmatched to any gene: 2. CDR1 SGHRS and CDR2 YFSETQ come from the germline V gene. This CDR3 spans 16 amino acids. This CDR3 reads CASSFPSGRNTGELFF. CDR3 coding DNA: TGCGCCAGCAGCTTCCCTAGCGGGAGGAACACCGGGGAGCTGTTTTTT.

In nucleotides, the CDR3 is TGTGCCAGCAGCTTACGACGGACAGGGGGAACCGGGGAGCTGTTTTTT. It codes for CASSLRRTGGTGELFF. This chain joins TRBV13 and TRBJ2-2; 10 positions match TRBD1. The CDR3 contains 16 residues. Germline loops: CDR1 PRHDT, CDR2 FYEKMQ (reference sequence). Trimming took 2 bases from V and 5 from J; bases not matched to a gene: 5.

The chain employs TRBV4-1 and TRBJ2-7; D gene ambiguous. The CDR3 sequence is 15 residues long. Germline CDR1 and CDR2: MGHRA and YSYEKL. The V gene lost 0 bases and the J gene lost 0 bases, with 9 bases spanning the gap. Here the CDR3 DNA reads TGCGCCAGCAGCCAAGAACGGACGTCCTCCTACGAGCAGTACTTC. Its protein product is CASSQERTSSYEQYF.

The chain combines TRBV7-9 with TRBJ2-1; D might be TRBD1 (6 bases). Between the trimmed V and J ends, which lost 4 bases and 4 bases, there was a span of 8 bases. The germline V gene encodes CDR1 SEHNR and CDR2 FQNEAQ (reference sequence). The CDR3 covers 13 residues. This CDR3 is CASSSQGYNEQFF. In nucleotides, the CDR3 is TGTGCCAGCAGCTCACAGGGATACAATGAGCAGTTCTTC.

The chain links TRBV18 to TRBJ1-6, with a weak D call TRBD1 (6 bases). V was cut by 6 bases and J by 10 bases, with 19 bases left in between. CDR1 is KGHSH, CDR2 LQKENI, per germline. The CDR3 length is 15 residues. Written as DNA, the CDR3 is TGTGCCAGCTCCCCAGACGGAGAGGGGGGCTCACCCCTCCACTTT. Translated: CASSPDGEGGSPLHF.

V usage is TRBV5-1 and J usage is TRBJ1-1, with D maybe TRBD1 (5 bases). CDR3 length: 14 residues. Germline assignment: CDR1 SGHRS and CDR2 YFSETQ. Trimming cost V 4 bases and J 3 bases, with 13 bases left between them. The CDR3 spells CASSRGRRDTEAFF. CDR3 DNA sequence: TGCGCCAGCAGCCGGGGACGTCGGGACACTGAAGCTTTCTTT.

The chain is built from TRBV10-3 and TRBJ1-1, with TRBD1 as a possible D gene (5 bases). Germline V gene lookup returns CDR1 ENHRY and CDR2 SYGVKD. The CDR3 sequence is 13 residues long. The V and J ends lost 2 bases and 3 bases respectively, with 7 bases between them. The CDR3 DNA sequence: TGTGCCATCAGTGAGAGAGGGGACACTGAAGCTTTCTTT. It is translated as CAISERGDTEAFF.

This sequence joins TRBV19 and TRBJ2-3; the D gene is possibly TRBD2 (6 bases). Trimming removed 1 base at V and 1 base at J, with 12 bases between. CDR3 length equals 16 residues. Germline V gene lookup returns CDR1 LNHDA and CDR2 SQIVND (reference sequence). The DNA of the CDR3 is TGTGCCAGTAGTATAGTCCCGGGAGAAGGCACAGATACGCAGTATTTT. Translated, it gives CASSIVPGEGTDTQYF. Full variable domain (missing parts from reference TRBV19 and TRBJ2-3): DGGITQSPKYLFRKEGQNVTLSCEQNLNHDAMYWYRQDPGQGLRLIYYSQIVNDFQKGDIAEGYSVSREKKESFPLTVTSAQKNPTAFYLCASSIVPGEGTDTQYFGPGTRLTVL.

The chain combines TRBV4-3 with TRBJ2-5; the D gene is possibly TRBD2 (6 bases). CDR1 is LGHNA and CDR2 is YSLEER in the germline V gene. This CDR3 comprises 16 residues. V was pared by 4 bases and J by 1 base, with 16 bases between. The CDR3 loop is CASSPVAGQGQETQYF. The CDR3 nucleotides are TGCGCCAGCAGCCCGGTCGCGGGGCAGGGCCAAGAGACCCAGTACTTC.